Following are 28 T cell receptor beta chains from one sample sequenced in a study of post-analysis software for immune sequencing data. Findings and limits, study-wide: A handful of TRBV segments were significantly more frequent in patients than in controls. TRBV5-6, TRBV5-1 and TRBV20-1 were among these segments.

No antigen is known for these receptors. Prepared libraries of TCR beta cDNA carried unique molecular identifiers. TCRdb reanalysed the PCR reads using MiXCR and keeps one entry per CDR3 protein. The data show 450,000 to 700,000 distinct CDR3 sequences, 44% seen once. Material: blood. The source is a girl between 10 and 17 years old with multiple sclerosis.

This clonotype was seen a few times. V and J are TRBV30 and TRBJ2-7; the D is unclear. CDR3 length: 11 amino acids. Germline lookup yields CDR1 GTSNPN and CDR2 SVGIG (reference sequence). Trimming stripped 3 bases from V and 0 bases from J, with 3 bases between. The CDR3 is CAWRGSYEQYF. CDR3 in DNA: TGTGCCTGGAGAGGCTCCTACGAGCAGTACTTC. Variable domain in full (rest from reference TRBV30 and TRBJ2-7): SQTIHQWPATLVQPVGSPLSLECTVEGTSNPNLYWYRQAAGRGLQLLFYSVGIGQISSEVPQNLSASRPQDRQFILSSKKLLLSDSGFYLCAWRGSYEQYFGPGTRLTVT.

The rearrangement uses TRBV6-5 and TRBJ2-5; 8 bases fit TRBD2. This CDR3 has 15 residues. J lost 2 bases, V lost 4 bases, and 6 bases had no gene match. The germline V gene has CDR1 MNHEY and CDR2 SVGAGI. The CDR3 loop is CASSSGGGSQETQYF. For the CDR3, the DNA is TGTGCCAGCAGTTCCGGCGGGGGGTCTCAAGAGACCCAGTACTTC.

The gene calls are TRBV12-3 or TRBV12-4 and TRBJ1-6; D not certain. V was clipped by 3 bases and J by 9 bases, with 6 bases between them. There are 12 residues in the CDR3. The CDR3 DNA follows: TGTGCCAGCAGTTTTTCGGGTTCACCCCTCCACTTT. The encoded protein is CASSFSGSPLHF.

J is TRBJ2-1 and V is TRBV20-1; 9 bases line up with TRBD2. CDR1 DFQATT and CDR2 SNEGSKA come from the germline V gene (reference sequence). V lost 7 bases and J lost 1; bases outside the gene matches: 8. CDR3 length: 15 residues. DNA of the CDR3: TGCAGTGGCGTTAGCGGGAGTGGGTCCTACAATGAGCAGTTCTTC. This translates into CSGVSGSGSYNEQFF.

The V and J genes are TRBV29-1 and TRBJ1-5; 8 nucleotides line up with TRBD1. Germline V gene data show CDR1 as SQVTM and CDR2 as ANQGSEA. J lost 2 bases, V lost 8 bases, and 5 bases had no gene match. This CDR3 spans 13 amino acids. DNA of the CDR3: TGCAGCTTTCAGGGGGCTCGCAATCAGCCCCAGCATTTT. Its translation: CSFQGARNQPQHF.

V and J are TRBV12-3 or TRBV12-4 and TRBJ2-2; 13 positions match TRBD2. V lost 6 bases to trimming and J lost 5 bases; unmatched junction nucleotides: 9. This CDR3 comprises 17 residues. As DNA, the CDR3 is TGTGCCAGCAGCCTGCTAACTAGCGGGAGGGGTACCGGGGAGCTGTTTTTT. It specifies CASSLLTSGRGTGELFF.

This rearrangement joins TRBV20-1 to TRBJ1-2; 12 positions match TRBD1. Looked up from germline, CDR1 is DFQATT and CDR2 is SNEGSKA (reference sequence). The V segment lost 6 bases and the J segment 8 bases; nucleotides outside the gene matches: 7. The CDR3 totals 13 residues. This CDR3 reads CSASGTGGFGYTF. The DNA for the CDR3 is TGCAGTGCCTCCGGGACAGGGGGCTTCGGCTACACCTTC.

This clonotype was found once. The DNA is omitted, as the CDR3 cannot be located on it reliably, and the CDR3 follows TCRdb's listing. The chain uses TRBV12-3 or TRBV12-4 and TRBJ1-5. Inclusive of both ends, the CDR3 amounts to 17 amino acids. The CDR3 loop is CASSILVTVNSNQPQHF.

The chain links TRBV10-3 to TRBJ2-6, with D possibly being TRBD1 (5 bases). Trimming removed 3 bases at V and 3 bases at J, with 9 bases between. From germline, CDR1 is ENHRY and CDR2 SYGVKD. The CDR3 spans 15 residues. The CDR3 region is CAISEGQGGANVLTF. The CDR3 DNA reads as TGTGCCATCAGTGAAGGCCAGGGTGGGGCCAACGTCCTGACTTTC.

In this sample, this clonotype turned up a few times. This chain joins TRBV12-3 or TRBV12-4 and TRBJ2-1; weak D call: TRBD1 (6 bases). Trimming took off 3 bases at V and 8 bases at J, with 17 bases between the two ends. CDR3 length: 15 amino acids. The CDR3 is CASSLGLAEGDEQFF. The CDR3 DNA reads as TGTGCCAGCAGTTTGGGTTTAGCCGAGGGGGATGAGCAGTTCTTC.

The CDR3: CASSYRPSGAYEQYF. CDR3 in DNA: TGTGCCAGCAGTTACAGGCCTAGCGGGGCCTACGAGCAGTACTTC. The chain couples TRBV6-6 to TRBJ2-5; 9 nucleotides align to TRBD2. The tail of the sequence fits TRBJ2-7 better, so the J call may be wrong. Germline assignment: CDR1 MNHNY and CDR2 SVGAGI (reference sequence). The CDR3 length is 15 residues.

Only a few counts were recorded for this clonotype. CDR3 residues: CASSLGVGLSDTQYF. The CDR3 DNA reads TGTGCCAGCAGCTTAGGAGTCGGGCTGTCAGATACGCAGTATTTT. The V call is TRBV7-9, the J call TRBJ2-3; D not certain. This CDR3 is 15 amino acids long. The ends were cut back, 1 base at V and 4 bases at J, with 12 bases in the middle. The germline CDR1 and CDR2 sequences are SEHNR and FQNEAQ (reference sequence).

This chain links TRBV6-5 with TRBJ2-1; D unclear. The CDR3 sequence is 14 residues long. V lost 6 bases, J lost 2 bases, and 11 bases lay in between. Germline V gives CDR1 MNHEY, CDR2 SVGAGI. Written as DNA, the CDR3 is TGTGCCAGCAGCCATATGGCCCCCTACAATGAGCAGTTCTTC. This translates into CASSHMAPYNEQFF.

This chain uses TRBV6-6 with TRBJ2-2; no firm D call. Trimming removed 7 bases from V and 7 bases from J, with 13 bases in between. The CDR3 loop spans 13 amino acids. Germline loops: CDR1 MNHNY, CDR2 SVGAGI (reference sequence). The CDR3 region has the DNA TGTGCCAGCAAGAGCGCAGCAGGCGGGGAGCTGTTTTTT. Translating it yields CASKSAAGGELFF.

This clonotype was counted between two and nine times. The CDR3 nucleotides are TGCGCCAGCAGCTTGGGGGACGGAGCCTACAATGAGCAGTTCTTC. Protein product: CASSLGDGAYNEQFF. The chain links TRBV5-1 to TRBJ2-1; D is possibly TRBD1 or TRBD2 (5 bases each). V lost 0 bases to trimming and J lost 2 bases, with 9 bases between them. CDR1 and CDR2 (germline): SGHRS, YFSETQ. The CDR3 is 15 residues long.

The rearrangement joins TRBV7-9 to TRBJ1-1; 9 bases fit TRBD1. V trimming: 5 bases; J trimming: 2 bases; junction bases outside the gene matches: 6. This CDR3 is built from 15 residues. The germline V gene has CDR1 SEHNR and CDR2 FQNEAQ (reference sequence). The CDR3 reads CASSHRDRVNTEAFF. The CDR3, as DNA: TGTGCCAGCAGCCACCGGGACAGGGTAAACACTGAAGCTTTCTTT. Together with reference TRBV7-9 and TRBJ1-1, the CDR3 gives the full variable domain: DTGVSQNPRHKITKRGQNVTFRCDPISEHNRLYWYRQTLGQGPEFLTYFQNEAQLEKSRLLSDRFSAERPKGSFSTLEIQRTEQGDSAMYLCASSHRDRVNTEAFFGQGTRLTVV.

The chain links TRBV4-1 to TRBJ2-3, with a tentative D call TRBD2 (5 bases). Germline CDR1 is MGHRA and CDR2 is YSYEKL. V lost 4 bases and J lost 2, with 16 bases in between. This CDR3 has 16 residues. CDR3 region: CASSPLRGPPTDTQYF. In DNA form, the CDR3 reads TGCGCCAGCAGCCCCCTACGAGGGCCCCCCACAGATACGCAGTATTTT.

There are a few counts of this clonotype. A single base separates this from a much larger clone, so it may be a read error. This chain joins TRBV7-2 and TRBJ2-7, with D maybe TRBD2 (6 bases). This CDR3 is 15 amino acids long. The V end lost 1 base, the J end lost 4 bases, and 14 bases lay between the germline ends. Germline V gene sequence: CDR1 SGHTA, CDR2 FQGNSA. CDR3 region: CASSLGDGGWYEQYF. The CDR3 coding sequence is TGTGCCAGCAGCTTAGGAGACGGGGGTTGGTACGAGCAGTACTTC. Supplemented by reference TRBV7-2 and TRBJ2-7, the full variable domain reads GAGVSQSPSNKVTEKGKDVELRCDPISGHTALYWYRQSLGQGLEFLIYFQGNSAPDKSGLPSDRFSAERTGGSVSTLTIQRTQQEDSAVYLCASSLGDGGWYEQYFGPGTRLTVT.

This clonotype turned up a few times. This chain uses TRBV3-1 with TRBJ2-7; 7 positions match TRBD1. V lost 4 bases to trimming and J lost 2 bases; unmatched junction nucleotides: 8. Germline V gene sequence: CDR1 LGHDT, CDR2 YNNKEL (reference sequence). CDR3 size: 15 residues. CDR3 protein: CASSPTGALPYEQYF. CDR3 DNA sequence: TGTGCCAGCAGCCCAACAGGGGCGTTACCCTACGAGCAGTACTTC.

This clonotype was observed a handful of times. The chain has TRBV15 and TRBJ2-5, with D tentatively TRBD1 (6 bases). In germline, CDR1 is LNHNV, CDR2 YYDKDF (reference sequence). V was pared by 0 bases and J by 0 bases, with 11 bases between. The CDR3 contains 16 residues. CDR3 residues: CATSRDRTAYQETQYF. CDR3 DNA: TGTGCCACCAGCAGAGATCGGACAGCGTACCAAGAGACCCAGTACTTC.

The gene calls are TRBV5-1 and TRBJ2-5; 8 bases align to TRBD2. Germline V gene sequence: CDR1 SGHRS, CDR2 YFSETQ. The CDR3 runs to 19 residues. V lost 0 bases and J lost 2; bases outside the gene matches: 15. The CDR3 region is CASSLGRRGANILQETQYF. Here the CDR3 DNA reads TGCGCCAGCAGCTTGGGTCGGCGGGGGGCCAACATTCTACAAGAGACCCAGTACTTC.

The V and J genes are TRBV4-1 and TRBJ2-7, with TRBD1 matching over 8 bases. This CDR3 spans 14 amino acids. The V and J ends lost 5 bases and 3 bases, in that order; junction bases with no gene match: 6. Germline CDR1 MGHRA, CDR2 YSYEKL. As DNA, the CDR3 is TGCGCCAGCAGCTCCGGGACAGGACACTACGAGCAGTACTTC. Its translation: CASSSGTGHYEQYF.

This sequence joins TRBV20-1 and TRBJ1-4; D ambiguous. Germline CDR1 DFQATT, CDR2 SNEGSKA (reference sequence). The CDR3 length is 14 residues. This chain's CDR3 is CQSGIAATNEKLFF. In DNA, the CDR3 is TGCCAGTCGGGGATAGCTGCAACTAATGAAAAACTGTTTTTT.

The chain couples TRBV7-9 to TRBJ2-1, with a possible D match to TRBD1 (6 bases). Trimming removed 7 bases at V and 12 bases at J, with 28 bases between. The CDR3 is 16 amino acids. Germline values: CDR1 SEHNR, CDR2 FQNEAQ (reference sequence). The CDR3 DNA is TGTGCCAGCATCCCGGAAGTCTGGGGGCTCTCCTACGGGCAGTTCTTC. This gives the protein CASIPEVWGLSYGQFF. Based on the CDR3 plus reference TRBV7-9 and TRBJ2-1, the full variable domain is DTGVSQNPRHKITKRGQNVTFRCDPISEHNRLYWYRQTLGQGPEFLTYFQNEAQLEKSRLLSDRFSAERPKGSFSTLEIQRTEQGDSAMYLCASIPEVWGLSYGQFFGPGTRLTVL.

The chain links TRBV13 to TRBJ2-1; 7 bases are shared with TRBD1. The CDR3 length is 17 residues. Trimming cost V 5 bases and J 0 bases; bases outside gene matches: 10. From germline, CDR1 is PRHDT and CDR2 FYEKMQ (reference sequence). CDR3 residues: CASSPPFRGSSYNEQFF. CDR3 DNA: TGTGCCAGCAGCCCCCCGTTCAGGGGGAGCTCCTACAATGAGCAGTTCTTC.

The chain couples TRBV4-2 to TRBJ1-2; D possibly corresponds to TRBD1 (6 bases). Trimming left V 4 bases short and J 8 bases short, with 14 bases between. The V gene's germline CDR1 is LGHNA and CDR2 YNFKEQ. CDR3 length: 13 residues. The CDR3 DNA reads TGTGCCAGCAGCCGAAACAGGGATGACGGCTACACCTTC. It yields the protein CASSRNRDDGYTF.

This chain uses TRBV7-9 with TRBJ2-7; 12 nucleotides match TRBD2. Germline V gene data show CDR1 as SEHNR and CDR2 as FQNEAQ (reference sequence). Trimming took 5 bases from V and 2 from J; bases not matched to a gene: 10. The CDR3 has 17 amino acids. CDR3 in amino acids: CASSPKPGLAGTYEQYF. The CDR3 DNA reads as TGTGCCAGCAGCCCCAAGCCTGGACTAGCGGGAACCTACGAGCAGTACTTC.

The V gene is TRBV12-3 or TRBV12-4, the J gene TRBJ2-1; 7 nucleotides line up with TRBD2. V shed 6 bases, J shed 0 bases, and the junction held 8 bases outside the gene matches. The CDR3 has 16 amino acids. CDR3 protein: CASSYPSGNSYNEQFF. CDR3 DNA: TGTGCCAGCAGCTACCCCAGCGGGAACTCCTACAATGAGCAGTTCTTC.